This note documents a single T cell receptor (beta chain) sequence. Antigen specificity is unknown. The data were obtained in a study of PD-L1 blockade in urothelial cancer. Whole-study context: Enrolled patients had been treated previously with 0 to 3 chemotherapy regimens. Study-wide results and limits: Stronger expansion of tumor-associated clones in blood at 3 weeks distinguished durable-benefit patients.

The junction had 3 bases not matched to a gene; V was cut back by 5 bases and J by 5 bases. CDR1 is MNHEY, CDR2 SVGAGI, per germline. This CDR3 spans 13 amino acids. Synthetically made TCR analog templates were put into each PCR as spikes. Repertoires were generated with immunoSEQ multiplex PCR, while TCRdb's copy carries only in-frame clones and drops some. Of fewer than 45,000 clones in the sample, roughly 87% were seen once. This sequence joins TRBV6-5 and TRBJ2-5; TRBD1 matches at 9 bases. The source was PBMCs, collected around atezolizumab (anti-PD-L1) treatment. This clonotype was sampled from a man between 65 and 85 years old with urothelial cancer. For the CDR3, the DNA is TGTGCCAGCAGTAGGGGGACAGGGGAGACCCAGTACTTC. Amino acid sequence: CASSRGTGETQYF.